The 19 T cell receptor beta chains below were found in one sample sequenced in a study of blood T cell repertoires in COVID-19. Generated by immunoSEQ multiplex PCR, the TCRdb table keeps only in-frame clones and is missing some. The profile shows some 44,000 clones, about 90% of them singletons. Sequencing used peripheral blood. Source of these receptors: a human donor in a cohort sampled during active COVID-19.

The V call is TRBV5-8, the J call TRBJ2-6; tentative D call: TRBD1 (6 bases). The ends were cut back, 10 bases at V and 0 bases at J, with 8 bases in the middle. Germline CDR1 SGHTS, CDR2 YDEGEE. The CDR3 covers 13 residues. CDR3 in amino acids: CAGQSSGANVLTF. The CDR3 bases are TGTGCCGGACAGTCCTCTGGGGCCAACGTCCTGACTTTC.

The chain carries TRBV3-1 (or the pseudogene TRBV3-2) and TRBJ2-3, with 7 bases matching TRBD2. Per germline, CDR1 LGHDT and CDR2 YNNKEL (reference sequence). This CDR3 comprises 15 residues. With V trimmed by 1 base and J by 6 bases, 7 bases remained unmatched. CDR3 nucleotide sequence: TGTGCCAGCAGCCAAGCGGGGGGACCTACGGATACGCAGTATTTT. Protein sequence: CASSQAGGPTDTQYF.

The chain has TRBV19 and TRBJ1-2; the D gene is possibly TRBD1 (5 bases). Germline values: CDR1 LNHDA, CDR2 SQIVND (reference sequence). Trimming took 10 bases from V and 0 from J, leaving 18 bases between them. CDR3 length: 15 residues. CDR3 amino acids: CATTDKGLANYGYTF. CDR3 bases: TGTGCCACCACGGATAAGGGACTGGCTAACTATGGCTACACCTTC. Full variable domain (rest looked up from reference TRBV19 and TRBJ1-2): DGGITQSPKYLFRKEGQNVTLSCEQNLNHDAMYWYRQDPGQGLRLIYYSQIVNDFQKGDIAEGYSVSREKKESFPLTVTSAQKNPTAFYLCATTDKGLANYGYTFGSGTRLTVV.

The V and J genes are TRBV3-1 (or the pseudogene TRBV3-2) and TRBJ2-3, with 7 bases identical to TRBD1. The length of the CDR3 is 16 residues. With 2 bases clipped from V and 1 base from J, the junction kept 6 bases outside the gene matches. Germline V CDR1 and CDR2: LGHDT, YNNKEL (reference sequence). The CDR3, as DNA: TGTGCCAGCAGCCAATCGGCAGGGGGTGGCACAGATACGCAGTATTTT. Translating it yields CASSQSAGGGTDTQYF.

The genes are TRBV9 and TRBJ2-2; TRBD1 might be the D (7 bases). The CDR3 totals 14 residues. V gave up 3 bases and J gave up 3 bases, with 9 bases separating them. Per germline, CDR1 SGDLS and CDR2 YYNGEE. The CDR3 DNA reads as TGTGCCAGCAGCGCAGGGGGGTACACCGGGGAGCTGTTTTTT. This encodes CASSAGGYTGELFF. Complete variable domain (other parts from reference TRBV9 and TRBJ2-2): DSGVTQTPKHLITATGQRVTLRCSPRSGDLSVYWYQQSLDQGLQFLIQYYNGEERAKGNILERFSAQQFPDLHSELNLSSLELGDSALYFCASSAGGYTGELFFGEGSRLTVL.

The CDR3 loop is CASSSYRGGRELFF. CDR3 DNA sequence: TGCGCCAGCAGCTCCTACAGGGGCGGGAGGGAGCTGTTTTTT. The J gene is TRBJ2-2, the V gene TRBV5-1; D perhaps matches TRBD1 (7 bases). The germline V and J ends were trimmed by 3 bases and 9 bases, with 15 bases remaining between them. The germline CDR1 and CDR2 sequences are SGHRS and YFSETQ. The CDR3 totals 14 residues. Full variable domain (rest looked up from reference TRBV5-1 and TRBJ2-2): KAGVTQTPRYLIKTRGQQVTLSCSPISGHRSVSWYQQTPGQGLQFLFEYFSETQRNKGNFPGRFSGRQFSNSRSEMNVSTLELGDSALYLCASSSYRGGRELFFGEGSRLTVL.

The rearrangement uses TRBV7-2 and TRBJ1-5; possibly TRBD1 for D (6 bases). This CDR3 has 15 residues. V was trimmed by 3 bases and J by 4 bases, leaving 13 bases between them. Germline V lookup: CDR1 SGHTA, CDR2 FQGNSA. DNA of the CDR3: TGTGCCAGCAGCTTTCTCAGGGGCTGGAATCAGCCCCAGCATTTT. Encoded protein: CASSFLRGWNQPQHF.

V usage is TRBV7-9 and J usage is TRBJ2-7; no firm D call. Trimming removed 8 bases at V and 1 base at J, with 9 bases between. Germline V gives CDR1 SEHNR, CDR2 FQNEAQ (reference sequence). This CDR3 is built from 12 residues. The CDR3 bases are TGTGCCAGCCCGCGGCCTTCCTACGAGCAGTACTTC. Protein: CASPRPSYEQYF.

The chain employs TRBV27 and TRBJ2-3; 8 nucleotides agree with TRBD1. Trimming removed 3 bases from V and 0 bases from J; junction bases left unmatched: 8. The CDR3 runs to 17 residues. CDR1 and CDR2 from the germline V gene are MNHEY and SMNVEV (reference sequence). CDR3 nucleotides: TGTGCCAGCAGTTTGGGACCGGACAGGGCTAGCACAGATACGCAGTATTTT. It encodes CASSLGPDRASTDTQYF.

The chain is built from TRBV2 and TRBJ2-4; 10 bases fit TRBD1. The CDR3 extends over 17 amino acids. V lost 5 bases and J lost 1; bases outside the gene matches: 8. Germline V gene sequence: CDR1 SNHLY, CDR2 FYNNEI. The CDR3 nucleotides are TGTGCCAGCAGTCGGGACAGGGGCGCAGGGGCCAAAAACATTCAGTACTTC. Translation gives CASSRDRGAGAKNIQYF.

This chain joins TRBV7-9 and TRBJ2-7; D may be TRBD1 (6 bases). The CDR3 spans 17 residues. Trimming took off 5 bases at V and 0 bases at J, with 20 bases between the two ends. The germline CDR1 and CDR2 sequences are SEHNR and FQNEAQ (reference sequence). In DNA, the CDR3 is TGTGCCAGCAGCCCGATAGGGGGACAACGAGGCTCCTACGAGCAGTACTTC. Translation gives CASSPIGGQRGSYEQYF.

This clone was recorded a few times. This chain joins TRBV7-2 and TRBJ1-1; D gene uncertain. Germline values: CDR1 SGHTA, CDR2 FQGNSA. The ends were cut back, 6 bases at V and 5 bases at J, with 13 bases in the middle. The CDR3 extends over 13 amino acids. The CDR3 region has the DNA TGTGCCAGCAGGTCCTTTCGGGGAACTGAAGCTTTCTTT. This sequence encodes CASRSFRGTEAFF.

The rearrangement links TRBV11-3 to TRBJ2-2; 12 nucleotides match TRBD1. The CDR3 extends over 15 amino acids. Looked up from germline, CDR1 is SGHNT and CDR2 is YENEEA. The junction had 2 bases not matched to a gene; V was cut back by 4 bases and J by 5 bases. CDR3 sequence: CASSSGQGATGELFF. CDR3 DNA: TGTGCCAGCAGCTCGGGACAGGGGGCTACCGGGGAGCTGTTTTTT.

This clone was counted a single time. Compared with germline, one end of the junction differs, possibly owing to a read error. The J gene is TRBJ2-7, the V gene TRBV19; D is ambiguous. The germline gives CDR1 LNHDA, CDR2 SQIVND (reference sequence). The CDR3 sequence is 13 residues long. Here the CDR3 reads CASSIRSGYGQYF. DNA of the CDR3: TGTGCCAGTAGTATTCGCTCCGGTTACGGGCAGTACTTC.

This chain links TRBV9 with TRBJ2-5; D is possibly TRBD1 (6 bases). Germline CDR1 and CDR2: SGDLS and YYNGEE. V was cut by 3 bases and J by 2 bases, with 17 bases left in between. This CDR3 is 16 amino acids long. The chain's CDR3 is CASSADPGTLQETQYF. The DNA of the CDR3 is TGTGCCAGCAGCGCAGACCCCGGGACACTTCAAGAGACCCAGTACTTC.

The chain couples TRBV3-1 (or the pseudogene TRBV3-2) to TRBJ2-7, with D unresolved. This CDR3 region has 13 residues. Germline V gene data show CDR1 as LGHDT and CDR2 as YNNKEL (reference sequence). The V and J ends lost 4 bases and 0 bases respectively, with 7 bases between them. The CDR3 DNA is TGTGCCAGCAGCCTAGAGAGCTCCTACGAGCAGTACTTC. Translating gives CASSLESSYEQYF.

The V call is TRBV14, the J call TRBJ2-5, with 10 positions matching TRBD2. From germline, CDR1 is SGHDN and CDR2 FVKESK. This CDR3 comprises 17 residues. V was pared by 0 bases and J by 4 bases, with 8 bases of the junction left unmatched. CDR3 coding DNA: TGTGCCAGCAGCCAAGACCGGGGTAGCGGGGGGTCAGAGACCCAGTACTTC. It specifies CASSQDRGSGGSETQYF.

This chain links TRBV9 with TRBJ2-1; 13 bases are a match to TRBD2. Losses at the gene ends were 4 bases for V and 4 bases for J; bases not matched to a gene: 5. Germline V gene sequence: CDR1 SGDLS, CDR2 YYNGEE. The CDR3 consists of 16 residues. CDR3 sequence reads: CASSRRLAGGYNEQFF. CDR3 sequence (DNA): TGTGCCAGCAGCAGGCGACTAGCGGGGGGATACAATGAGCAGTTCTTC.

The gene calls are TRBV5-1 and TRBJ2-5; D is unresolved. Germline V CDR1 and CDR2: SGHRS, YFSETQ. The CDR3 is made up of 14 amino acids. V dropped 0 bases and J dropped 2 bases, with 8 bases sitting between them. CDR3 sequence: CASSLVAVQETQYF. CDR3 coding DNA: TGCGCCAGCAGCTTGGTGGCAGTACAAGAGACCCAGTACTTC.